A single T cell receptor (beta chain) is shown here with its context. The target antigen is unknown. These data belong to a study of blood T cells in healthy people across ages. Study-wide points: Long-lived and aged donors differed, with more naive CD4+ cells and higher diversity in the long-lived.

Healthy Caucasian individuals from Russia aged roughly 6 to 90 served as donors. Next came a second PCR, run for 7 to 11 cycles, which used a sample-barcoded 5' primer along with a J-beta primer mix. Every sample gave at least 2.5 million paired-end reads containing CDR3. TCRdb re-called the 5' RACE reads through MiXCR, storing one row per CDR3 protein. Here the sample spans around 750,000 distinct CDR3 sequences, 40% to 65% being singletons. The CDR3 covers 14 residues. Trimming at V came to 3 bases and at J to 10 bases, leaving 2 bases not matched to a gene. Germline assignment: CDR1 KGHDR and CDR2 SFDVKD.

This TCR derives from a man at least 80 years old in good health. The chain carries TRBV24-1 and TRBJ2-1; 13 nucleotides align to TRBD2. The sample was blood. CDR3 protein: CATSDRTSGGEQFF. The CDR3 DNA sequence: TGTGCCACCAGTGATCGGACTAGCGGGGGAGAGCAGTTCTTC.